A selection of T cell receptor beta chains follows, all from one sample in a study of cytomegalovirus exposure and HLA in healthy donors. Only in-frame clones appear in the TCRdb table, and some are missing; sequencing was by immunoSEQ multiplex PCR. The sample includes around 160,000 clones, approximately 82% of them seen just once. Sequenced sample: PBMCs. Receptor source: a male donor in good health and CMV-seropositive. The CDR3 runs from the conserved cysteine through the conserved F or W. D genes are given only for firm matches. A clone size is listed for some rows: how often the clone was seen (once, few, many), or a class if it is expanded.

clone_size,j_call,v_call,d_call,cdr3_aa,cdr3_nt
few,TRBJ1-2,TRBV10-3,NA,CAIRTGAYYGYTF,TGTGCCATTCGGACTGGAGCTTACTATGGCTACACCTTC
once,TRBJ1-1,TRBV5-1,TRBD1,CASSNGQGGLNTEAFF,TGCGCCAGCAGCAACGGACAGGGAGGGTTGAACACTGAAGCTTTCTTT
NA,TRBJ2-6,TRBV5-1,TRBD1,CASSPMDRGQSTGANVLTF,TGCGCCAGCAGCCCCATGGACAGGGGGCAATCAACTGGGGCCAACGTCCTGACTTTC
few,TRBJ1-2,TRBV27,NA,CASSFGRGAYGYTF,TGTGCCAGCAGTTTTGGGAGGGGCGCGTATGGCTACACCTTC
NA,TRBJ2-4,TRBV11-3,TRBD2,CASSPPPDAGLSNIQYF,TGTGCCAGCAGCCCACCTCCGGACGCGGGACTATCAAACATTCAGTACTTC
NA,TRBJ2-7,TRBV19,NA,CASGAFRGSAGAHEQYF,TGTGCCAGTGGGGCCTTTAGGGGGTCGGCGGGAGCCCACGAGCAGTACTTC
NA,TRBJ1-1,TRBV30,TRBD1,CAWTYKTGTVVFF,TGTGCCTGGACCTATAAGACCGGGACAGTAGTTTTCTTT
NA,TRBJ2-5,TRBV28,NA,CASRISVPETQYF,TGTGCCAGCAGAATCTCTGTTCCGGAGACCCAGTACTTC
once,TRBJ2-1,TRBV6-4,TRBD1,CASSDSVQGAREQFF,TGTGCCAGCAGTGACTCGGTACAGGGGGCTAGGGAGCAGTTCTTC
once,TRBJ1-2,TRBV7-2,TRBD1,CASSPGQPYYGYTF,TGTGCCAGCAGCCCGGGACAGCCTTACTATGGCTACACCTTC
few,TRBJ1-1,TRBV6-5,NA,CATGQSENTEAFF,TGTGCCACAGGACAGTCTGAGAACACTGAAGCTTTCTTT
once,TRBJ2-3,TRBV7-2,TRBD2,CASSRGSAGGLTDTQYF,TGTGCCAGCAGCCGGGGAAGTGCGGGAGGGTTAACAGATACGCAGTATTTT
NA,TRBJ2-6,TRBV5-6,TRBD1,CASRGDRVDLTF,TGTGCCAGCAGGGGGGACAGGGTGGACCTGACTTTC
NA,TRBJ2-5,TRBV7-2,TRBD2,CASLVFGLAEGGETQYF,TGTGCCAGCTTAGTTTTCGGACTAGCGGAGGGGGGTGAGACCCAGTACTTC
NA,TRBJ2-4,TRBV11-2,TRBD1,CASSTRTGTRLAKNIQYF,TGTGCCAGCAGTACTAGGACAGGTACTCGGCTAGCCAAAAACATTCAGTACTTC
once,TRBJ2-6,TRBV5-5,NA,CASSLEAGSGANGLTF,TGTGCCAGCAGCTTGGAAGCGGGCTCTGGGGCCAACGGCCTGACTTTC
NA,TRBJ2-7,TRBV27,NA,CATRSTEAMYEQYF,TGTGCCACAAGGTCTACCGAGGCAATGTATGAGCAGTACTTC
once,TRBJ2-7,TRBV5-1,NA,CASSPTGSWHEQYF,TGCGCCAGCAGCCCTACAGGGTCGTGGCACGAGCAGTACTTC
NA,TRBJ2-3,TRBV28,NA,CASSLPRSTDTQYF,TGTGCCAGCAGTTTACCTAGGAGCACAGATACGCAGTATTTT
few,TRBJ1-3,TRBV5-1,NA,CASSLDSSGNTIYF,TGCGCCAGCAGCTTGGACTCCTCTGGAAACACCATATATTTT
NA,TRBJ2-5,TRBV2,NA,CASSEGPGALEAQYF,TGTGCCAGCAGTGAAGGCCCGGGAGCCCTAGAGGCCCAGTACTTC
NA,TRBJ1-1,TRBV6-1,NA,CASSAQAEAFF,TGTGCCAGCAGTGCCCAGGCTGAAGCTTTCTTT
NA,TRBJ2-7,TRBV11-2,NA,CASSLGADTYEQYF,TGTGCCAGCAGCTTAGGAGCCGATACCTACGAGCAGTACTTC
NA,TRBJ2-7,TRBV11-3,NA,CASSLGRSSDEQYF,TGTGCCAGCAGCCTAGGTCGGAGCTCGGACGAGCAGTACTTC
NA,TRBJ2-1,TRBV2,TRBD2,CASRSLGSGDSYNEQFF,TGTGCCAGCAGATCTCTAGGAAGCGGGGACTCCTACAATGAGCAGTTCTTC
NA,TRBJ2-5,TRBV7-2,NA,CASSLFPAGLGETQYF,TGTGCCAGCAGCTTGTTCCCCGCGGGACTGGGAGAGACCCAGTACTTC
NA,TRBJ2-1,TRBV4-1,NA,CASSERTGRRFF,TGCGCCAGCAGCGAGCGGACCGGGAGACGGTTCTTC
few,TRBJ1-4,TRBV27,NA,CASSARGREKLFF,TGTGCCAGCAGTGCCAGGGGACGAGAAAAACTGTTTTTT
NA,TRBJ2-1,TRBV14,TRBD2,CASSQRTSGIWEQFF,TGTGCCAGCAGCCAAAGGACTAGCGGGATCTGGGAGCAGTTCTTC
NA,TRBJ2-5,TRBV4-3,TRBD2,CASSQDTLAGPQYF,TGCGCCAGCAGCCAAGACACACTAGCGGGTCCCCAGTACTTC
NA,TRBJ1-5,TRBV9,NA,CASSVGVGSSNQPQHF,TGTGCCAGCAGCGTAGGTGTAGGGAGTAGCAATCAGCCCCAGCATTTT
NA,TRBJ2-2,TRBV5-1,TRBD2,CASSSSYGGANTGELFF,TGCGCCAGCAGCTCCTCCTACGGGGGGGCGAACACCGGGGAGCTGTTTTTT
once,TRBJ1-1,TRBV28,NA,CASKPPGTGGVPPEAFF,TGTGCCAGCAAACCTCCTGGGACGGGGGGCGTCCCCCCTGAAGCTTTCTTT
NA,TRBJ2-5,TRBV19,TRBD1,CASSTGGRQETQYF,TGTGCCAGTAGCACAGGGGGCCGCCAAGAGACCCAGTACTTC
NA,TRBJ1-1,TRBV6-1,NA,CASSPRVVEAFF,TGTGCCAGCAGCCCCCGGGTTGTAGAGGCTTTCTTT
NA,TRBJ1-5,TRBV18,NA,CASSPPPPGVQPQHF,TGTGCCAGCTCACCACCGCCCCCAGGGGTTCAGCCCCAGCATTTT
NA,TRBJ1-2,TRBV28,NA,CASSSRTVGYTF,TGTGCCAGCAGTTCCCGGACAGTTGGCTACACCTTC
NA,TRBJ1-6,TRBV7-9,NA,CASSSGLLADSPLHF,TGTGCCAGCAGCTCGGGTCTCCTTGCGGATTCACCCCTCCACTTT
NA,TRBJ1-4,TRBV5-1,TRBD1,CASSPGDRGYEKLFF,TGCGCCAGCAGCCCTGGGGACAGGGGGTATGAAAAACTGTTTTTT
NA,TRBJ1-2,TRBV7-8,NA,CASSLVGRDYGYTF,TGTGCCAGCAGCTTAGTCGGTCGGGACTATGGCTACACCTTC
NA,TRBJ2-7,TRBV5-6,TRBD1,CASSLGGQGYEQYF,TGTGCCAGCAGCTTGGGGGGACAGGGCTACGAGCAGTACTTC
NA,TRBJ2-7,TRBV18,TRBD1,CASSPIGTEALGEQYF,TGTGCCAGCTCACCGATAGGGACAGAGGCATTAGGCGAGCAGTACTTC
few,TRBJ1-1,TRBV10-2,NA,CASRVLNTEAFF,TGCGCCAGCAGAGTTCTAAACACTGAAGCTTTCTTT
NA,TRBJ1-5,TRBV4-1,TRBD1,CASSQTGRQPQHF,TGCGCCAGCAGCCAGACAGGGAGGCAGCCCCAGCATTTT